This TCR beta chain was captured in a study of early T cells in non-severe SARS-CoV-2 infection. TCRdb reprocessed the 5' RACE reads via MiXCR and lists one record per CDR3 protein. The sample lists 86,000 or so distinct CDR3 sequences, about 14% occurring once. This clonotype was seen only a few times. V was shortened by 4 bases and J by 5 bases, with 24 bases between the two germline ends. The germline V gene has CDR1 LNHDA and CDR2 SQIVND (reference sequence). The CDR3 loop spans 17 amino acids. The sequence derives from an adult who was a healthcare worker with PCR-confirmed SARS-CoV-2 infection or an uninfected control (not recorded which). The sample consisted of whole blood. The chain joins TRBV19 to TRBJ2-7; D perhaps matches TRBD1 (5 bases). The CDR3 protein is CASSNRWGVMGRDEQYF. The DNA of the CDR3 is TGTGCCAGTAGTAACCGCTGGGGTGTTATGGGGCGCGACGAGCAGTACTTC.